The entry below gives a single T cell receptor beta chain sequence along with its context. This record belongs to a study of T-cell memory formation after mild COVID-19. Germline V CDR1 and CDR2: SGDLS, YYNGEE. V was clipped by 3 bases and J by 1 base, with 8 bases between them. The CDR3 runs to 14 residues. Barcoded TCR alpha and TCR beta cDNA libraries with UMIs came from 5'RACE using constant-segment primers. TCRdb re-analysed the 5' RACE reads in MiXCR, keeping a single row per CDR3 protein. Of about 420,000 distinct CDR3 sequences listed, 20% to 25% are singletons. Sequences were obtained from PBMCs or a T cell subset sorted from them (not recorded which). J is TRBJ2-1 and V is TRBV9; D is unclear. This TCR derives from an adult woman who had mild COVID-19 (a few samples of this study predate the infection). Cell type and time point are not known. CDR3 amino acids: CASSGVGSYNEQFF. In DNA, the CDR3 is TGTGCCAGCAGCGGAGTAGGGTCCTACAATGAGCAGTTCTTC.